This T cell receptor beta chain was retrieved from a study of blood T cell repertoires in COVID-19. TCRdb keeps only in-frame clones here, not all; method: immunoSEQ multiplex PCR. The sample carries roughly 330,000 clones, around 90% recorded once. The receptor's source is a woman in her twenties or thirties who had recovered from COVID-19. The sequencing sample was made of PBMCs or T cells enriched from blood (not recorded which).

Here the CDR3 DNA reads TGTGCCAGCAGTTTGTTAGGGAACGTAGCGTCTGAAGCTTTCTTT. Translation: CASSLLGNVASEAFF. The chain joins TRBV6-5 to TRBJ1-1, with D uncertain. V lost 4 bases to trimming and J lost 6 bases, with 18 bases between them. The CDR3 totals 15 residues. Germline-derived CDR1 and CDR2 are MNHEY and SVGAGI.